A single sample is the source of the 8 T cell receptor beta chains below, sequenced in a study of blood T cell repertoires in COVID-19. Profiled with immunoSEQ multiplex PCR; TCRdb holds only in-frame clones, not every one. There are about 150,000 clones in the sample; 84% occur only once, and around 45% lies in the top ten. Material: peripheral blood. Receptor source: a human donor in a cohort sampled during active COVID-19.

The chain joins TRBV3-1 (or the pseudogene TRBV3-2) to TRBJ2-2; 9 bases are a match to TRBD1. The junction had 7 bases not matched to a gene; V was cut back by 3 bases and J by 5 bases. Germline V gene sequence: CDR1 LGHDT, CDR2 YNNKEL (reference sequence). The CDR3 contains 16 residues. Here the CDR3 DNA reads TGTGCCAGCAGCCATCAGGACAGGGGATATACCGGGGAGCTGTTTTTT. It translates to CASSHQDRGYTGELFF.

The CDR3 sequence: CSVETGTGGSAGELFF. The CDR3 bases are TGCAGCGTCGAAACCGGGACAGGGGGTTCGGCCGGGGAGCTGTTTTTT. The chain carries TRBV29-1 and TRBJ2-2; 11 positions agree with TRBD1. V was clipped by 6 bases and J by 6 bases; unmatched bases: 12. The CDR3 runs to 16 residues. CDR1 is SQVTM, CDR2 ANQGSEA, per germline.

The chain is built from TRBV6-2 or TRBV6-3 and TRBJ1-1; the D gene is possibly TRBD1 (6 bases). V lost 5 bases, J lost 5 bases, and 18 bases lay in between. CDR1 MNHEY and CDR2 SVGEGT come from the germline V gene. The CDR3 runs to 15 residues. The CDR3 protein is CASSPPGRGSTEAFF. The CDR3 region has the DNA TGTGCCAGCAGTCCCCCAGGCAGGGGTTCGACTGAAGCTTTCTTT.

This rearrangement joins TRBV5-6 to TRBJ1-1; TRBD1 aligns across 9 bases. CDR1 and CDR2 (germline): SGHDT, YYEEEE. V was clipped by 4 bases and J by 5 bases; unmatched bases: 3. This CDR3 is 13 amino acids long. DNA for the CDR3: TGTGCCAGCAGCCCCGGACAGGGGACTGAAGCTTTCTTT. Translating gives CASSPGQGTEAFF.

The chain carries TRBV7-2 and TRBJ1-1; 8 nucleotides agree with TRBD1. V lost 4 bases, J lost 1 base, and 2 bases stayed unmatched. Germline V lookup: CDR1 SGHTA, CDR2 FQGNSA. The CDR3 totals 14 residues. The CDR3 is CASSSTGGNTEAFF. CDR3 coding DNA: TGTGCCAGCAGCTCTACAGGGGGGAACACTGAAGCTTTCTTT.

V gene TRBV27 combines with J gene TRBJ2-3; 7 bases fit TRBD1. The CDR3 loop spans 16 amino acids. Germline V lookup: CDR1 MNHEY, CDR2 SMNVEV (reference sequence). V was clipped by 8 bases and J by 4 bases; unmatched bases: 15. The CDR3 DNA reads TGTGCCAGCTGTCGCCAGGGGGTCCCAGGTTCAGATACGCAGTATTTT. Protein: CASCRQGVPGSDTQYF.

This clone appeared once. Germline is not matched at one junction end, which may reflect a read error. The DNA of the CDR3 is TGTACCAGCATAGAAATGGGACAGGGCCTCGGTTCCTACACCTTC. Encoded protein: CTSIEMGQGLGSYTF. This chain connects TRBV6-5 to TRBJ1-2, with 9 nucleotides matching TRBD1. The CDR3 loop spans 15 amino acids. In germline, CDR1 is MNHEY, CDR2 SVGAGI.

As regards this clone: One end of the junction does not line up with germline, which may come from a read error. The J gene is TRBJ1-6, the V gene TRBV11-2, with D unresolved. Germline CDR1 reads SGHAT; CDR2 reads FQNNGV. CDR3 length equals 12 residues. CDR3 amino acids: CASSSFNSPLHF. CDR3 DNA sequence: TGTGCCAGCAGCTCCTTTAATTCACCCCTCCACTTT.